A single sample is the source of the 19 T cell receptor beta chains below, sequenced in a study of cytomegalovirus exposure and HLA in healthy donors. 13 Jbeta primers and 60 Vbeta primers were used for the PCR. TCRdb's copy holds only in-frame clones and misses some; the assay was immunoSEQ multiplex PCR. Of around 170,000 clones in the sample, roughly 79% were seen once. The sequencing input was PBMCs. The receptor set was obtained from a woman in her 50s in good health and CMV-seropositive.

The rearrangement joins TRBV5-1 to TRBJ1-1; 7 bases agree with TRBD1. The CDR3 extends over 15 amino acids. V was clipped by 0 bases and J by 4 bases; unmatched bases: 6. The V gene's germline CDR1 is SGHRS and CDR2 YFSETQ. This CDR3 reads CASSLEYRGGTEAFF. The CDR3 DNA reads as TGCGCCAGCAGCTTGGAGTACAGGGGTGGCACTGAAGCTTTCTTT.

This clone was recorded a few times. Other DNA sequences within the sample encode an identical CDR3. The J gene is TRBJ1-2, the V gene TRBV15, with D perhaps TRBD1 (6 bases). CDR3 length equals 13 residues. Germline V gives CDR1 LNHNV, CDR2 YYDKDF (reference sequence). V was pared by 5 bases and J by 4 bases, with 11 bases between. The CDR3 here is CATSRGGGYGYTF. The CDR3 DNA is TGTGCCACCAGCCGGGGGGGCGGCTATGGCTACACCTTC.

The V gene is TRBV11-3, the J gene TRBJ2-2; no firm D call. Trimming took off 5 bases at V and 0 bases at J, with 16 bases between the two ends. The CDR3 extends over 17 amino acids. Germline V CDR1 and CDR2: SGHNT, YENEEA. CDR3 sequence: CASSHRGGSSNTGELFF. The CDR3 DNA reads as TGTGCCAGCAGCCACCGAGGCGGATCTTCGAACACCGGGGAGCTGTTTTTT.

The sample holds a few counts of this clone. The chain joins TRBV6-6 to TRBJ1-4; 10 bases are a match to TRBD1. Germline V lookup: CDR1 MNHNY, CDR2 SVGAGI (reference sequence). The CDR3 consists of 15 residues. The trim removed 8 bases at V and 6 bases at J, leaving 9 bases unmatched. The CDR3, as DNA: TGTGCCAGCTCCGGGACAGGGGTGAAGGATGAAAAACTGTTTTTT. Residues: CASSGTGVKDEKLFF.

The J gene is TRBJ2-5, the V gene TRBV7-9; D gene unclear. The CDR3 has 14 amino acids. Deletions cut 4 bases from V and 2 bases from J, with 11 bases between. Germline lookup yields CDR1 SEHNR and CDR2 FQNEAQ (reference sequence). CDR3 coding DNA: TGTGCCAGCAGCTCCCCACACAAACAAGAGACCCAGTACTTC. It is translated as CASSSPHKQETQYF.

J is TRBJ1-2 and V is TRBV14; the D gene is possibly TRBD1 (5 bases). This CDR3 has 13 amino acids. The germline V gene encodes CDR1 SGHDN and CDR2 FVKESK. Trimming shortened V by 4 bases and J by 0 bases, and 6 bases separated the two germline ends. The CDR3 DNA follows: TGTGCCAGCAGCCCGACAGCTAACTATGGCTACACCTTC. Translating it yields CASSPTANYGYTF.

The J gene is TRBJ2-7, the V gene TRBV18, with D perhaps matching TRBD1 (6 bases). Trimming left V 2 bases short and J 7 bases short, with 18 bases between. Germline assignment: CDR1 KGHSH and CDR2 LQKENI. The CDR3 extends over 15 amino acids. CDR3 amino acids: CASSPSPDRVKEQYF. The CDR3 nucleotides read TGTGCCAGCTCACCATCCCCGGACAGAGTTAAGGAGCAGTACTTC.

The CDR3 nucleotides are TGTGCCAGCAGCCAGGAAGGGGCGGGGATTCAAGAGACCCAGTACTTC. Translating it yields CASSQEGAGIQETQYF. The chain joins TRBV14 to TRBJ2-5; perhaps TRBD2 as D (6 bases). Germline V gene data show CDR1 as SGHDN and CDR2 as FVKESK. CDR3 length equals 16 residues. V shed 3 bases and J shed 2 bases, with 16 bases lying between them.

V usage is TRBV18 and J usage is TRBJ1-2, with D possibly matching TRBD1 (5 bases). Germline V gives CDR1 KGHSH, CDR2 LQKENI. CDR3 size: 15 residues. V lost 2 bases, J lost 4 bases, and 14 bases lay in between. The DNA for the CDR3 is TGTGCCAGCTCACCATCAGCCGACAGCACCTATGGCTACACCTTC. Translation: CASSPSADSTYGYTF. The whole variable domain, filled in from reference TRBV18 and TRBJ1-2, reads NAGVMQNPRHLVRRRGQEARLRCSPMKGHSHVYWYRQLPEEGLKFMVYLQKENIIDESGMPKERFSAEFPKEGPSILRIQQVVRGDSAAYFCASSPSADSTYGYTFGSGTRLTVV.

V and J are TRBV7-6 and TRBJ1-2; D unclear. Looked up from germline, CDR1 is SGHVS and CDR2 is FNYEAQ. This CDR3 comprises 14 residues. Trimming removed 1 base at V and 8 bases at J, with 14 bases between. As DNA, the CDR3 is TGTGCCAGCAGCTTAGTGTCTGGGAGCAACGGCTACACCTTC. Amino acid sequence: CASSLVSGSNGYTF.

The chain links TRBV7-2 to TRBJ2-7, with 9 bases matching TRBD1. The CDR3 extends over 16 amino acids. CDR1 and CDR2 (germline): SGHTA, FQGNSA. The V gene end was trimmed by 1 base and the J gene end by 5 bases; junction bases not matched to a gene: 9. CDR3 DNA sequence: TGTGCCAGCAGCTTAGGAAGGACAGGGGTCTCGCACGAGCAGTACTTC. This gives the protein CASSLGRTGVSHEQYF.

The chain uses TRBV7-6 and TRBJ2-1; TRBD1 aligns across 7 bases. Per the germline V gene, CDR1 is SGHVS and CDR2 is FNYEAQ. This CDR3 comprises 15 residues. V was clipped by 4 bases and J by 0 bases; unmatched bases: 3. The CDR3 nucleotides read TGTGCCAGCAGCTCCGGGACAGCCTCCTACAATGAGCAGTTCTTC. This sequence encodes CASSSGTASYNEQFF.

The chain couples TRBV19 to TRBJ2-6; TRBD1 might be the D (5 bases). The V and J ends lost 0 bases and 2 bases respectively, with 8 bases between them. The CDR3 has 16 residues. The V gene's germline CDR1 is LNHDA and CDR2 SQIVND (reference sequence). The CDR3 bases are TGTGCCAGTAGTATAGAACAGGCAGCTGGGGCCAACGTCCTGACTTTC. Translated: CASSIEQAAGANVLTF.

The chain carries TRBV5-6 and TRBJ2-4; TRBD2 matches at 10 bases. The germline V gene has CDR1 SGHDT and CDR2 YYEEEE. The CDR3 has 15 residues. After removal of 0 bases from V and 7 bases from J, the junction contained 4 bases not matched to a gene. CDR3 nucleotides: TGTGCCAGCAGCTTGGATGGAGCGGGAGGGAACATTCAGTACTTC. Encoded protein: CASSLDGAGGNIQYF.

This chain links TRBV28 with TRBJ2-5; 7 positions match TRBD2. This CDR3 region has 14 residues. V shed 6 bases and J 0 bases; nucleotides not matched to a gene: 4. CDR1 and CDR2 from the germline V gene are MDHEN and SYDVKM. The CDR3, as DNA: TGTGCCAGCAGATTCGGGGGGTACCAAGAGACCCAGTACTTC. This sequence encodes CASRFGGYQETQYF.

V usage is TRBV2 and J usage is TRBJ1-6; 9 positions agree with TRBD1. The junction had 3 bases not matched to a gene; V was cut back by 3 bases and J by 9 bases. There are 14 residues in the CDR3. Germline V lookup: CDR1 SNHLY, CDR2 FYNNEI. The CDR3 region is CASSERTGVSPLHF. The CDR3 DNA reads as TGTGCCAGCAGTGAGAGGACAGGGGTTTCACCCCTCCACTTT. The full variable domain, rest sourced from reference TRBV2 and TRBJ1-6, is EPEVTQTPSHQVTQMGQEVILRCVPISNHLYFYWYRQILGQKVEFLVSFYNNEISEKSEIFDDQFSVERPDGSNFTLKIRSTKLEDSAMYFCASSERTGVSPLHFGNGTRLTVT.

The rearrangement links TRBV6-5 to TRBJ2-3; D is possibly TRBD1 (6 bases). V was clipped by 8 bases and J by 2 bases, with 8 bases between them. This CDR3 is built from 12 residues. The germline gives CDR1 MNHEY, CDR2 SVGAGI. The CDR3 loop is CASGGPTDTQYF. In DNA, the CDR3 is TGTGCCAGCGGGGGCCCCACAGATACGCAGTATTTT.

The chain uses TRBV7-2 and TRBJ2-3, with 9 bases fitting TRBD1. The V gene's germline CDR1 is SGHTA and CDR2 FQGNSA. V lost 5 bases, J lost 1 base, and 7 bases stayed unmatched. The CDR3 has 16 residues. The CDR3 region has the DNA TGTGCCAGCAGCAAAATCCGGGACAGGGGCACAGATACGCAGTATTTT. It codes for CASSKIRDRGTDTQYF.

The V call is TRBV11-2, the J call TRBJ2-2, with D possibly being TRBD1 (6 bases). The CDR3 has 13 amino acids. Germline CDR1 SGHAT, CDR2 FQNNGV. V was cut by 4 bases and J by 5 bases, with 8 bases left in between. The CDR3 nucleotides are TGTGCCAGCAGCTCCGACAGGACCGGGGAGCTGTTTTTT. Amino acids: CASSSDRTGELFF. The variable domain in full, completed from reference TRBV11-2 and TRBJ2-2, reads EAGVAQSPRYKIIEKRQSVAFWCNPISGHATLYWYQQILGQGPKLLIQFQNNGVVDDSQLPKDRFSAERLKGVDSTLKIQPAKLEDSAVYLCASSSDRTGELFFGEGSRLTVL.